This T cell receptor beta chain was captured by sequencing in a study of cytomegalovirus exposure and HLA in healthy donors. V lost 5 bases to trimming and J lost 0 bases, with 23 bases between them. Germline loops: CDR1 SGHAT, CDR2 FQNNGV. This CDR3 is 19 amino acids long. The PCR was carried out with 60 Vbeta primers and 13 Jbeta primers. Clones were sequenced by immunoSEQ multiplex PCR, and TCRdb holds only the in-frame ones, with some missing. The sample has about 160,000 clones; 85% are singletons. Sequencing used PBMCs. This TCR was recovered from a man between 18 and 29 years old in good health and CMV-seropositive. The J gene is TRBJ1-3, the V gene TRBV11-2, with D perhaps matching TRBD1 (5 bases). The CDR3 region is CASSLTLSLQDVSGNTIYF. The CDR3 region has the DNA TGTGCCAGCAGCCTTACCCTTTCTCTACAGGACGTCTCTGGAAACACCATATATTTT.